The sequence of this T cell receptor beta chain was determined in a study of T cell repertoires in cytomegalovirus infection. This clonotype was found a few times. One entry per CDR3 protein, called by TCRdb with MiXCR from the reads. The sample includes around 440,000 distinct CDR3 sequences, roughly 10% seen only once; the top ten take about a tenth. Germline V gene sequence: CDR1 SGHDT, CDR2 YYEEEE. The CDR3 is made up of 17 amino acids. V lost 5 bases to trimming and J lost 5 bases; unmatched junction nucleotides: 14. The sample consisted of PBMCs. The clonotype originates from a human donor in good health (CMV status not recorded). Some clones in this sample may be carry-over from other donors' samples. The chain is built from TRBV5-6 and TRBJ1-2; 11 bases map to TRBD1. The CDR3 reads CASRLGQGALSGYGYTF. The DNA of the CDR3 is TGTGCCAGCAGACTTGGACAGGGGGCGTTATCTGGGTATGGCTACACCTTC.